These 29 T cell receptor beta chains were sequenced from one sample in a study of blood T cell repertoires in COVID-19. The protocol was immunoSEQ multiplex PCR, while the TCRdb copy is restricted to in-frame clones and leaves out a portion. The table records approximately 160,000 clones, approximately 80% of them present only once. Sequencing input: peripheral blood. The receptors shown here come from a man between 65 and 80 years old who had recovered from COVID-19.

DNA for the CDR3: TGTGCCTGGAGTAGAATTACAGGGGGCACTGAAGCTTTCTTT. Translated, it gives CAWSRITGGTEAFF. The gene calls are TRBV30 and TRBJ1-1, with 8 positions matching TRBD1. The V segment lost 2 bases and the J segment 4 bases; nucleotides outside the gene matches: 6. CDR3 length equals 14 residues. Germline CDR1 and CDR2: GTSNPN and SVGIG (reference sequence).

This chain uses TRBV4-3 with TRBJ1-5; 9 bases line up with TRBD1. The CDR3 runs to 18 residues. CDR1 and CDR2 from the germline V gene are LGHNA and YSLEER. V dropped 0 bases and J dropped 0; count of bases not matched to a gene: 6. The CDR3, as DNA: TGCGCCAGCAGCCAAGATCCCCAGACAGGGGGTAGCAATCAGCCCCAGCATTTT. It translates to CASSQDPQTGGSNQPQHF.

The J gene is TRBJ2-1, the V gene TRBV19; no definite D call. The V end was cut by 3 bases, the J end by 7 bases, with 7 bases between. This CDR3 contains 12 residues. CDR1 is LNHDA, CDR2 SQIVND, per germline (reference sequence). CDR3 nucleotides: TGTGCCAGTAGTATTCCCGGGAATGAGCAGTTCTTC. Amino acids: CASSIPGNEQFF. The full variable domain, rest sourced from reference TRBV19 and TRBJ2-1, is DGGITQSPKYLFRKEGQNVTLSCEQNLNHDAMYWYRQDPGQGLRLIYYSQIVNDFQKGDIAEGYSVSREKKESFPLTVTSAQKNPTAFYLCASSIPGNEQFFGPGTRLTVL.

This clone has only one observation. The chain couples TRBV2 to TRBJ2-2; 9 nucleotides align to TRBD1. In germline, CDR1 is SNHLY, CDR2 FYNNEI. The CDR3 is 16 amino acids. With V trimmed by 5 bases and J by 4 bases, 8 bases remained unmatched. Here the CDR3 reads CASSKGQGPITGELFF. The DNA for the CDR3 is TGTGCCAGCAGTAAAGGACAGGGGCCCATCACCGGGGAGCTGTTTTTT. Supplemented by reference TRBV2 and TRBJ2-2, the full variable domain reads EPEVTQTPSHQVTQMGQEVILRCVPISNHLYFYWYRQILGQKVEFLVSFYNNEISEKSEIFDDQFSVERPDGSNFTLKIRSTKLEDSAMYFCASSKGQGPITGELFFGEGSRLTVL.

The chain recombines TRBV5-1 with TRBJ2-5; D is undetermined. Looked up from germline, CDR1 is SGHRS and CDR2 is YFSETQ. The CDR3 runs to 15 residues. Trimming took off 0 bases at V and 5 bases at J, with 14 bases between the two ends. The CDR3 DNA is TGCGCCAGCAGCTTGGCCGTCATTGATCAGGAGACCCAGTACTTC. Amino acids: CASSLAVIDQETQYF.

As to this clone: A read error may produce the germline difference seen at one junction end. The chain links TRBV7-7 to TRBJ2-2; 11 nucleotides agree with TRBD1. CDR3 length: 18 residues. Germline CDR1 is SSHAT and CDR2 is FNYEAQ (reference sequence). CDR3 in amino acids: CASSPGPGQGESTGELFF. CDR3 coding DNA: TGTGCTAGCAGCCCCGGTCCGGGACAGGGGGAGAGCACCGGGGAGCTGTTTTTT.

This clone showed up many times. The rearrangement joins TRBV3-1 (or the pseudogene TRBV3-2) to TRBJ1-5; the D is unclear. Germline V lookup: CDR1 LGHDT, CDR2 YNNKEL (reference sequence). V was shortened by 5 bases and J by 0 bases, with 5 bases between the two germline ends. The CDR3 runs 13 residues. The CDR3 nucleotides read TGTGCCAGCAGCACTTATAGCAATCAGCCCCAGCATTTT. It codes for CASSTYSNQPQHF.

The gene calls are TRBV19 and TRBJ2-3; 8 positions match TRBD2. The CDR3 runs 16 residues. Germline CDR1 LNHDA, CDR2 SQIVND (reference sequence). Germline trimming cut 3 bases from V and 1 base from J; bases unmatched to any gene: 6. DNA of the CDR3: TGTGCCAGTAGTATTCAAGCGGGAGTCGGCACAGATACGCAGTATTTT. The encoded protein is CASSIQAGVGTDTQYF.

The chain uses TRBV29-1 and TRBJ2-1; TRBD1 matches at 9 bases. The CDR3 is made up of 12 amino acids. V trimming: 3 bases; J trimming: 8 bases; junction bases outside the gene matches: 2. CDR1 is SQVTM, CDR2 ANQGSEA, per germline. CDR3 residues: CSVEGQGYEQFF. Written as DNA, the CDR3 is TGCAGCGTTGAGGGACAGGGCTATGAGCAGTTCTTC.

The V and J genes are TRBV5-4 and TRBJ1-2; D is unclear. V lost 4 bases and J 7 bases, leaving 20 bases between the germline ends. The germline V gene has CDR1 SGHNT and CDR2 YYREEE (reference sequence). The CDR3 is 15 amino acids. CDR3 bases: TGTGCCAGCAGCCCCCCGGGAAGGGCAGGCGCTGGCTACACCTTC. Translation: CASSPPGRAGAGYTF.

J is TRBJ1-2 and V is TRBV6-1, with TRBD1 matching over 7 bases. V lost 2 bases and J lost 8; bases outside the gene matches: 5. The CDR3 runs 13 residues. Germline V lookup: CDR1 MNHNS, CDR2 SASEGT. The CDR3 DNA reads as TGTGCCAGCAGTGAAAGCCAGGGGGGAGGCTACACCTTC. This sequence encodes CASSESQGGGYTF.

The CDR3 DNA reads as TGTGCCAGCAGCCAGTCTGGGCAGGGTGGCAATCAGCCCCAGCATTTT. It translates to CASSQSGQGGNQPQHF. This chain joins TRBV3-1 (or the pseudogene TRBV3-2) and TRBJ1-5, with a tentative D call TRBD1 (5 bases). The CDR3 is 16 amino acids. Germline loops: CDR1 LGHDT, CDR2 YNNKEL (reference sequence). V lost 3 bases to trimming and J lost 2 bases, with 14 bases between them.

The rearrangement links TRBV20-1 to TRBJ2-5, with TRBD2 matching over 8 bases. The CDR3 runs to 15 residues. From germline, CDR1 is DFQATT and CDR2 SNEGSKA (reference sequence). The trim removed 3 bases at V and 1 base at J, leaving 7 bases unmatched. This chain's CDR3 is CSASVNSGTQETQYF. DNA of the CDR3: TGCAGTGCTAGTGTGAATAGCGGGACCCAAGAGACCCAGTACTTC.

The chain has TRBV24-1 and TRBJ2-5; 9 bases align to TRBD1. Germline CDR1 KGHDR, CDR2 SFDVKD. The length of the CDR3 is 16 residues. J was trimmed by 4 bases and V by 4 bases; bases with no gene match: 9. CDR3 region: CATSEGTGNQVETQYF. The CDR3 coding sequence is TGTGCCACCAGTGAGGGGACAGGGAATCAGGTAGAGACCCAGTACTTC.

The chain uses TRBV19 and TRBJ2-3, with D unresolved. Trimming took 5 bases from V and 0 from J, leaving 9 bases between them. The CDR3 has 14 residues. In germline, CDR1 is LNHDA, CDR2 SQIVND (reference sequence). The CDR3 loop is CASSPRLSTDTQYF. Here the CDR3 DNA reads TGTGCCAGTAGTCCGCGGCTTAGCACAGATACGCAGTATTTT.

The DNA for the CDR3 is TGTGCCAGCCGGAGGGGGGGTTCCTACAATGAGCAGTTCTTC. This translates into CASRRGGSYNEQFF. The rearrangement links TRBV7-3 to TRBJ2-1; D possibly corresponds to TRBD2 (7 bases). V was clipped by 8 bases and J by 1 base, with 12 bases between them. Germline V gene sequence: CDR1 SGHTA, CDR2 FQGTGA. CDR3 size: 14 residues.

This chain connects TRBV18 to TRBJ2-7; TRBD2 matches 13 bases. Per the germline V gene, CDR1 is KGHSH and CDR2 is LQKENI. The ends lost 6 bases at V and 3 bases at J; junction bases unmatched: 2. CDR3 length equals 14 residues. The DNA of the CDR3 is TGTGCCAGCTCGGGACTAGCGGGGATCTACGAGCAGTACTTC. Translated, it gives CASSGLAGIYEQYF.

V and J are TRBV6-1 and TRBJ1-1; weak D call: TRBD1 (6 bases). The germline V gene has CDR1 MNHNS and CDR2 SASEGT. V was trimmed by 0 bases and J by 1 base, leaving 9 bases between them. CDR3 length equals 15 residues. The CDR3 region is CASSEADSKNTEAFF. CDR3 nucleotide sequence: TGTGCCAGCAGTGAAGCGGACAGTAAGAACACTGAAGCTTTCTTT.

The chain employs TRBV2 and TRBJ1-2, with a weak D call TRBD1 (5 bases). Trimming stripped 7 bases from V and 4 bases from J, with 13 bases between. CDR1 and CDR2 from the germline V gene are SNHLY and FYNNEI. This CDR3 comprises 13 residues. CDR3: CASNPSGGYGYTF. The CDR3 coding sequence is TGTGCCAGCAATCCTTCGGGGGGCTATGGCTACACCTTC.

The gene calls are TRBV6-5 and TRBJ2-7, with 7 nucleotides matching TRBD1. Germline V gives CDR1 MNHEY, CDR2 SVGAGI. V shed 5 bases and J 3 bases; nucleotides not matched to a gene: 7. The CDR3 has 14 residues. The CDR3: CASSHTGAVYEQYF. Here the CDR3 DNA reads TGTGCCAGCAGTCATACAGGGGCCGTCTACGAGCAGTACTTC.

The chain joins TRBV5-1 to TRBJ2-7; 8 nucleotides match TRBD2. Germline values: CDR1 SGHRS, CDR2 YFSETQ. The length of the CDR3 is 16 residues. V was pared by 4 bases and J by 2 bases, with 11 bases of the junction left unmatched. The DNA for the CDR3 is TGCGCCAGCAGCCCGGGAAGGACTAGCCGAACCTACGAGCAGTACTTC. Encoded protein: CASSPGRTSRTYEQYF.

This chain links TRBV6-1 with TRBJ2-5, with a possible D match to TRBD1 (5 bases). Germline V gene sequence: CDR1 MNHNS, CDR2 SASEGT. CDR3 length: 15 amino acids. Trimming removed 2 bases at V and 2 bases at J, with 12 bases between. The CDR3 DNA reads as TGTGCCAGCAGTGAAAGTCCGCGGACACAAGAGACCCAGTACTTC. It translates to CASSESPRTQETQYF.

This clone was observed a few times. This chain connects TRBV2 to TRBJ1-6; 10 bases agree with TRBD1. In germline, CDR1 is SNHLY, CDR2 FYNNEI. V lost 3 bases, J lost 6 bases, and 5 bases stayed unmatched. CDR3 size: 16 residues. DNA of the CDR3: TGTGCCAGCAGTGACTCCGGGACAGGGGTTAATTCACCCCTCCACTTT. As protein: CASSDSGTGVNSPLHF.

This sequence joins TRBV2 and TRBJ2-7; 9 bases map to TRBD1. The CDR3 covers 13 residues. CDR1 and CDR2 from the germline V gene are SNHLY and FYNNEI. V lost 6 bases to trimming and J lost 7 bases; unmatched junction nucleotides: 7. The CDR3 DNA reads as TGTGCCAGCAGGAAGGACAGGGGAGATGAGCAGTACTTC. Translating gives CASRKDRGDEQYF. The full variable domain, its missing parts supplied by reference TRBV2 and TRBJ2-7, is EPEVTQTPSHQVTQMGQEVILRCVPISNHLYFYWYRQILGQKVEFLVSFYNNEISEKSEIFDDQFSVERPDGSNFTLKIRSTKLEDSAMYFCASRKDRGDEQYFGPGTRLTVT.

In this sample, this clone turned up once. This chain connects TRBV18 to TRBJ2-1, with 11 bases that match TRBD2. The CDR3 runs to 15 residues. Germline CDR1 reads KGHSH; CDR2 reads LQKENI. The V segment lost 3 bases and the J segment 6 bases; nucleotides outside the gene matches: 4. The CDR3 here is CASSPSGRATNEQFF. The CDR3 DNA reads as TGTGCCAGCTCACCTAGCGGGAGGGCCACCAATGAGCAGTTCTTC.

The chain recombines TRBV25-1 with TRBJ2-1, with 7 bases fitting TRBD2. Germline CDR1 and CDR2: MGHDK and SYGVNS. The CDR3 contains 15 residues. J lost 5 bases, V lost 3 bases, and 7 bases had no gene match. The CDR3 is CASSEGGSGNNEQFF. CDR3 bases: TGTGCCAGCAGTGAGGGGGGAAGCGGGAACAATGAGCAGTTCTTC.

This clone has more than one count but fewer than ten. The rearrangement uses TRBV7-2 and TRBJ2-7, with D uncertain. Germline loops: CDR1 SGHTA, CDR2 FQGNSA. The CDR3 is made up of 15 amino acids. Trimming pared 1 base from V and 9 bases from J, leaving 19 bases between. Here the CDR3 reads CASSLDGSTPTRQYF. The CDR3 bases are TGTGCCAGCAGCTTAGATGGTTCCACCCCTACGAGGCAGTACTTC.

The V and J genes are TRBV29-1 and TRBJ2-5; maybe TRBD1 (6 bases). The germline V gene has CDR1 SQVTM and CDR2 ANQGSEA. V was cut by 5 bases and J by 2 bases, with 12 bases left in between. The CDR3 consists of 13 residues. CDR3 DNA sequence: TGCAGCGTTAACCGGGACATACAAGAGACCCAGTACTTC. Its protein product is CSVNRDIQETQYF.

This clone appeared a single time. The rearrangement joins TRBV11-2 to TRBJ2-1, with 14 bases identical to TRBD2. The CDR3 is 17 residues long. The V segment lost 1 base and the J segment 10 bases; nucleotides outside the gene matches: 9. The germline V gene encodes CDR1 SGHAT and CDR2 FQNNGV. The CDR3 nucleotides read TGTGCCAGCAGCTTAGTTATCGGGACTAGCGGGAGTGCGGAGCAGTTCTTC. Protein product: CASSLVIGTSGSAEQFF.